The present T cell receptor (beta chain) was sequenced within a study of T cells in pancreatic ductal adenocarcinoma (dated by TCRdb to about 2017). Looking at the study overall: Surgically resected pancreatic ductal adenocarcinoma specimens were analyzed for the quantity, spatial distribution, and characteristics of both suppressive cells and tumor-infiltrating CD8+ T cells, an effort aimed at clarifying the adaptive T-cell response occurring naturally.

The CDR3, from cysteine to phenylalanine, totals 11 residues. Here the CDR3 DNA is all that survives: 33 bases in frame from base 1. V is clipped by 7 bases and J by 4 bases, and the sequence between their germline boundaries is 8 bases long. The germline V gene gives CDR1 as SGHRS and CDR2 as YFSETQ. General conclusions and limits of the study: Because inoperable disease is present at presentation in most pancreatic cancer patients, the resected cohort was biased toward the minority with early-stage disease. T-cell clonality did not differ significantly between tumor and blood, with mean clonality around 0.11 in tumors and approximately 0.068 in blood. Compared with tumor samples, blood samples had more total productive templates and about 8-fold more unique clonotypes. Comparisons of clonality between tumor and blood may be biased toward lower diversity because tumors are enriched in CD45RO+ effector T cells rather than naive T cells.

Remarks on this clone: The antigen this receptor binds is unknown. Within one base of it there is no much larger clone, and no base qualities were kept.

The immunoSEQ hsTCRB kit was used to amplify TCR beta CDR3 regions from genomic DNA. An Illumina HiSeq system was used for high-throughput TRB CDR3 sequencing. Processing in the source paper ran as follows. Sequencing reads were analyzed with the immunoSEQ software, and nonproductive sequences with premature stops or frame-shifts were excluded. Clonality of the repertoire was calculated as one minus Shannon entropy normalized by log2 of the number of unique productive sequences. The source is immuneACCESS, and TCRdb retained only in-frame sequences with V and J called. Part of the clones is not carried over; for the studies checked, unresolved V genes explain less than half of this, and the remainder is unexplained. V, J and clone size were drawn from that table, and D and trimming were deduced from the DNA. Here the sample has roughly 8,800 clones; over 55% occur a single time. The biggest ten clones account for under 30% of the sample.

The selected pancreatic ductal adenocarcinoma patients had received surgery without neoadjuvant therapy. Immediately after surgery, resected tumor tissue was placed into ice-cold media, and part of the tissue was flash frozen for DNA and RNA. The DNeasy Blood and Tissue Kit, with Proteinase K and RNase treatment, was used to extract genomic DNA from roughly seven PBMC specimens and roughly 10 flash-frozen tumor specimens. The specimen was pancreatic tumor tissue. This clonotype was obtained from a human donor with pancreatic ductal adenocarcinoma. In this chain, TRBV5-1 is recombined with TRBJ1-1; the best D guess is TRBD1, with 5 bases matching. The DNA is TGCGCCAGCGTTGGGACCACTGAAGCTTTCTTT. The resulting protein is CASVGTTEAFF.